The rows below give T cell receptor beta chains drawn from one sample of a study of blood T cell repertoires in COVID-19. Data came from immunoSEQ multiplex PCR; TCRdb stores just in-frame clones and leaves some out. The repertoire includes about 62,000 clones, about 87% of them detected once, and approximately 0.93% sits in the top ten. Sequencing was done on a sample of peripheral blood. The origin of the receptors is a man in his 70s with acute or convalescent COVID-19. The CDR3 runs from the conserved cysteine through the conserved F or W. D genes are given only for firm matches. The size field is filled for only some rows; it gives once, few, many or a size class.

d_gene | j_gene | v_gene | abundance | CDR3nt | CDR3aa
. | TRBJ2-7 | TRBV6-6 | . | TGTGCCAGCAGTCAGTTTCAGGCCCACGAGCAGTACTTC | CASSQFQAHEQYF
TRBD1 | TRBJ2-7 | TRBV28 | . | TGTGCCAGCAGTCGGACAGGTGTCGAGCAGTACTTC | CASSRTGVEQYF
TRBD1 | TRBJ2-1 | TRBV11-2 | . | TGTGCCAGCAGCTTCAGGGGGTCCTACAATGAGCAGTTCTTC | CASSFRGSYNEQFF
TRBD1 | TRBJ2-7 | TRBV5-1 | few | TGCGCCAGCAGCTACTATTCAGGGGGCGAGCAGTACTTC | CASSYYSGGEQYF
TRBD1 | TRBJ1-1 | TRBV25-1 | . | TGTGCCACCATGGGACAGCTCTTCACTGAAGCTTTCTTT | CATMGQLFTEAFF
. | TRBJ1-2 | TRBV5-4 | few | TGTGCCAGCAGCTTGACCCCCCAGGATGGCTACACCTTC | CASSLTPQDGYTF
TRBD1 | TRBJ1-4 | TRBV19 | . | TGTGCCAGTACCGGACAGGGGGTGAGGGAAAAACTGTTTTTT | CASTGQGVREKLFF
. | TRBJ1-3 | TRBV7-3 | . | TGTGCCAGCAGCTTAGGAGGGAGAGGCTCTGGAAACACCATATATTTT | CASSLGGRGSGNTIYF
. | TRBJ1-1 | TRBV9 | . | TGTGCCAGCAGCGTCGGGAAAAAATTGAACACTGAAGCTTTCTTT | CASSVGKKLNTEAFF
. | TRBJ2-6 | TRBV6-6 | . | TGTGCCAGCATCTTCAGGACAGCTGGGGCCAACGTCCTGACTTTC | CASIFRTAGANVLTF
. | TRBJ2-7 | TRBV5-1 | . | TGCGCCAGCAGCCTGCAGGGTAGCGGTCCCTACGAGCAGTACTTC | CASSLQGSGPYEQYF
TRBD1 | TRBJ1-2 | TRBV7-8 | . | TGTGCCAGCAGCTCCTCCTACCCAGGACAGGGTATTGGGGGCTACACCTTC | CASSSSYPGQGIGGYTF
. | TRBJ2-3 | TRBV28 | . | TGTGCCAGCAGCCGGAGCGGTAATACGCAGTATTTT | CASSRSGNTQYF
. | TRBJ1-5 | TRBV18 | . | TGTGCCAGCTCACCGCGGGGGAGTCTGGCCGATCAGCCCCAGCATTTT | CASSPRGSLADQPQHF
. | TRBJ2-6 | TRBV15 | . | TGTGCCACCAGCAGAGATTGGCTCTCTGGGGCCAACGTCCTGACTTTC | CATSRDWLSGANVLTF
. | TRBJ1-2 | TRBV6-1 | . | TGTGCCAGCAGTGATGGCTTATATGGCTACACCTTC | CASSDGLYGYTF
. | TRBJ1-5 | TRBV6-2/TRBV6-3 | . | TGTGCCAGCAGTTACCAGGACAGTAATCAGCCCCAGCATTTT | CASSYQDSNQPQHF
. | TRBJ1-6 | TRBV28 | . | TGTGCCAGCAGACAATACGGGGCGCGGGACTCACCCCTCCACTTT | CASRQYGARDSPLHF
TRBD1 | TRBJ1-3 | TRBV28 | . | TGTGCCAGCAGTTTTACCCCAGGGGGCCGTATTGGGAACACCATATATTTT | CASSFTPGGRIGNTIYF
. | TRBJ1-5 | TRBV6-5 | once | TGTGCCAGCGGGGAGTATAGCAATCAGCCCCAGCATTTT | CASGEYSNQPQHF
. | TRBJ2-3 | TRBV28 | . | TGTGCCAGCAGTTTATGGGGACTGGGTGGGGATACGCAGTATTTT | CASSLWGLGGDTQYF
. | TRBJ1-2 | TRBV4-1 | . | TGCGCCAGCAGCAGGACAGAAAACTATGGCTACACCTTC | CASSRTENYGYTF
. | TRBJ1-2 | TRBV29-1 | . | TGCAGCGTTGACCAGAGGGATGGCTACACCTTC | CSVDQRDGYTF